Sequencing of this T cell receptor beta chain was carried out in a study of blood T cell repertoires in COVID-19. The overall study: The samples span acute and convalescent COVID-19 from the United States, Italy and Spain. Sample material is recorded as cDNA or gDNA derived from T cells, B-cell-depleted T cells, or PBMCs.

The authors' processing: For nucleated cells, counts were estimated from reference gene primer amplification. Assay: immunoSEQ multiplex PCR; the TCRdb copy retains only in-frame clones and omits some. That table supplies the V and J calls and clone size; D and trimming were determined from the DNA. The table shows about 150,000 clones, with around 85% occurring only once. Germline-derived CDR1 and CDR2 are LGHNT and FRNRAP. The CDR3 totals 13 residues. Deletions cut 4 bases from V and 12 bases from J, with 13 bases between. What was sequenced was peripheral blood. The chain recombines TRBV12-5 with TRBJ1-6, with TRBD1 as a possible D gene (5 bases). This TCR derives from an older woman with acute or convalescent COVID-19. CDR3 residues: CASGSTGGQPLHF. CDR3 sequence (DNA): TGTGCTAGTGGTTCTACTGGCGGACAACCCCTCCACTTT.